This is a list of T cell receptor beta chains from one sample in a study of blood T cell repertoires in COVID-19. Sequencing was performed with immunoSEQ multiplex PCR; in TCRdb, only in-frame clones are kept and a portion is missing. The data hold fewer than 200,000 clones, with almost 80% observed a single time. Sequenced: peripheral blood. The source of these receptors is a woman between 70 and 85 years old with acute or convalescent COVID-19. Both conserved end residues are part of each CDR3. D genes are given only for firm matches. Only some rows state a clone size, as once, few, many or a class for expanded clones.

clone_size j_call d_call v_call cdr3_nt cdr3_aa
- TRBJ2-6 - TRBV23-1 TGCGCCACTTCCCCCGGGGGTAGTGGGGCCAACGTCCTGACTTTC CATSPGGSGANVLTF
- TRBJ2-7 TRBD2 TRBV7-3 TGTGCCAGCAGCTTATCTGGCGGGAGCTCCTACGAGCAGTACTTC CASSLSGGSSYEQYF
- TRBJ2-3 TRBD2 TRBV6-1 TGTGCCAGCAGTGAAGCCCTAACGGCGGGAGGAAGCACAGATACGCAGTATTTT CASSEALTAGGSTDTQYF
- TRBJ1-4 - TRBV14 TGTGCCAGCAGCCAAGATACTGTAACTTCTGCAACTAATGAAAAACTGTTTTTT CASSQDTVTSATNEKLFF
- TRBJ2-7 - TRBV7-8 TGTGCCAGCAGCTTAGCGGACGGGGGTAGCTACGAGCAGTACTTC CASSLADGGSYEQYF
- TRBJ1-2 TRBD1 TRBV5-1 TGCGCCAGCAGCTTGATGTACGGACAGGCGGGTGGCTACACCTTC CASSLMYGQAGGYTF
- TRBJ1-1 TRBD1 TRBV5-1 TGCGCCAGCAGCTTCCTTGGGACAGGAATGAACACTGAAGCTTTCTTT CASSFLGTGMNTEAFF
once TRBJ2-7 TRBD2 TRBV29-1 TGCAGCGTTGAACCAGCGGGAGGGCCGGGGGAGCAGTACTTC CSVEPAGGPGEQYF
- TRBJ2-2 TRBD1 TRBV6-1 TGTGCCAGCAGTGACGGGACAGGGGCGAACACCGGGGAGCTGTTTTTT CASSDGTGANTGELFF
- TRBJ1-2 - TRBV30 TGTGCCTGGAGTGTAGGGGCCGCGGTGACATCGGTATACACCTTC CAWSVGAAVTSVYTF
- TRBJ2-2 TRBD1 TRBV28 TGTGCCACCCTAAACAGGGGTGCCGAACACACCGGGGAGCTGTTTTTT CATLNRGAEHTGELFF
- TRBJ1-1 - TRBV9 TGTGCCAGCAGCGTAGCTAGTTCTACGGGCACTGAAGCTTTCTTT CASSVASSTGTEAFF
once TRBJ1-2 - TRBV18 TGTGCCAGCTCACCTGGGGGGACTCATGGCTACACCTTC CASSPGGTHGYTF
- TRBJ2-7 - TRBV7-2 TGTGCCAGCAGCACGGGACTTCCAGGATCCTACGAGCAGTACTTC CASSTGLPGSYEQYF
many TRBJ1-3 - TRBV2 TGTGCCAGCAGGGGTAAACTTATGACAGGCGTCGGAAACACCATATATTTT CASRGKLMTGVGNTIYF
- TRBJ1-1 TRBD1 TRBV30 TGTGCCTGGAGTCTTTCTCCGAACAGGGGAATGAACACTGAAGCTTTCTTT CAWSLSPNRGMNTEAFF
- TRBJ1-4 - TRBV5-1 TGCGCCAGCAGCGGCACAGTCGCAACTAATGAAAAACTGTTTTTT CASSGTVATNEKLFF
- TRBJ2-7 - TRBV27 TGTGCCAGCTCCAACGGGGGATACGAGCAGTACTTC CASSNGGYEQYF
- TRBJ2-7 TRBD2 TRBV19 TGTGCCAGTAGTATTACTAGCGCTAGCTCCTACGAGCAGTACTTC CASSITSASSYEQYF